This T cell receptor beta chain was observed in a study of cytomegalovirus exposure and HLA in healthy donors. The CDR3 is made up of 12 amino acids. The V gene's germline CDR1 is LNHDA and CDR2 SQIVND (reference sequence). V was trimmed by 2 bases and J by 5 bases, leaving 6 bases between them. PCR was performed using 60 Vbeta and 13 Jbeta primers. The repertoire was sequenced with immunoSEQ multiplex PCR; TCRdb's copy has only in-frame clones and lacks some. Across roughly 76,000 clones, the top ten clones capture roughly 2.3% of the sample. V and J are TRBV19 and TRBJ1-1; D is unresolved. The TCR originated in a female donor in good health and CMV-seropositive. The sequencing sample was made of PBMCs. The CDR3 DNA reads TGTGCCAGTAGTATAAGTAGAACTGAAGCTTTCTTT. This gives the protein CASSISRTEAFF.